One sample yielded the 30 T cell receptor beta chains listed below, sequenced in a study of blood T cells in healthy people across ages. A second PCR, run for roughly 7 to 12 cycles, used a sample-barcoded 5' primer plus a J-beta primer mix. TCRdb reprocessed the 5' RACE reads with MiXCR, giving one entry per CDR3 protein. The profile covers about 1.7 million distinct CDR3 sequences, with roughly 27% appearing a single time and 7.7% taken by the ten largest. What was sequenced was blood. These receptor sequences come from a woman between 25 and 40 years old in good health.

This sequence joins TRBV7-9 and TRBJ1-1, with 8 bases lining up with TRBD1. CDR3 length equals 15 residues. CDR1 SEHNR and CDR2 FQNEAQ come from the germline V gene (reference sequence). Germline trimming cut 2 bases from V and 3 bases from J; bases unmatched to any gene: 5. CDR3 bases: TGTGCCAGCAGCTTACGACAGGGGAGCGACACTGAAGCTTTCTTT. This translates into CASSLRQGSDTEAFF.

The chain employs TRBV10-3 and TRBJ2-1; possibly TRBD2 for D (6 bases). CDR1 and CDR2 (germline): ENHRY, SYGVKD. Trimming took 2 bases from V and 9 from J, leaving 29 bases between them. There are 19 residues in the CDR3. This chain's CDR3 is CAISEPTEFEAGRRGEQFF. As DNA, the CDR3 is TGTGCCATCAGTGAGCCCACGGAGTTCGAGGCCGGGAGAAGGGGTGAGCAGTTCTTC.

CDR3 bases: TGTGCCAGCAGTTTAGTTCGGGCCGGTTCCTACGAGCAGTACTTC. Translated, it gives CASSLVRAGSYEQYF. This chain connects TRBV12-3 or TRBV12-4 to TRBJ2-7; D not resolved. The CDR3 sequence is 15 residues long. V lost 1 base to trimming and J lost 1 base, with 11 bases between them.

The DNA of the CDR3 is TGTGCCAGCAGTTTGGGGGAGACAGTACCCACCTACGAGCAGTACTTC. Residues: CASSLGETVPTYEQYF. The chain uses TRBV28 and TRBJ2-7, with D perhaps assigned TRBD1 or TRBD2 (5 bases each). V was pared by 3 bases and J by 2 bases, with 17 bases between. The CDR3 is 16 amino acids. From germline, CDR1 is MDHEN and CDR2 SYDVKM. Variable domain in full (rest from reference TRBV28 and TRBJ2-7): DVKVTQSSRYLVKRTGEKVFLECVQDMDHENMFWYRQDPGLGLRLIYFSYDVKMKEKGDIPEGYSVSREKKERFSLILESASTNQTSMYLCASSLGETVPTYEQYFGPGTRLTVT.

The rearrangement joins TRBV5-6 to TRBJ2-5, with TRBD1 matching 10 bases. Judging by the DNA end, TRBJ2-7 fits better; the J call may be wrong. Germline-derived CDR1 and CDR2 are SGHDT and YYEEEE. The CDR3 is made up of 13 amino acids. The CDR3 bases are TGTGCCAGCAGGGACGGGACAGGGGTCGAGCAGTACTTC. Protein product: CASRDGTGVEQYF.

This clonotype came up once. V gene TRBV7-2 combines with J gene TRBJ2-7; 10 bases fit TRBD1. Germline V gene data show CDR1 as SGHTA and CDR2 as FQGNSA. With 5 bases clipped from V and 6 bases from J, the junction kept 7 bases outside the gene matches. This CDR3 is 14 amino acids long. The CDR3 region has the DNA TGTGCCAGCAGCCCTGCGGACAGGGGGGTCGAGCAGTACTTC. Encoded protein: CASSPADRGVEQYF.

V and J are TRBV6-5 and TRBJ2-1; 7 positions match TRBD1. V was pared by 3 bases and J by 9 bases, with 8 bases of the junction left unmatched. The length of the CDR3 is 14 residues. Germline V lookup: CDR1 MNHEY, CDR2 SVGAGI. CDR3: CASSYQQGSSEQFF. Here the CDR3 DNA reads TGTGCCAGCAGTTATCAACAGGGGTCCAGTGAGCAGTTCTTC.

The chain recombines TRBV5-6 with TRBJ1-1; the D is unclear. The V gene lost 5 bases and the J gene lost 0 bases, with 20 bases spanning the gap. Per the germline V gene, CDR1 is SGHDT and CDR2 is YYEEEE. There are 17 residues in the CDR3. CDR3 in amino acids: CASRLLRTKRVNTEAFF. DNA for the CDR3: TGTGCCAGCAGACTTTTAAGAACGAAGAGGGTGAACACTGAAGCTTTCTTT.

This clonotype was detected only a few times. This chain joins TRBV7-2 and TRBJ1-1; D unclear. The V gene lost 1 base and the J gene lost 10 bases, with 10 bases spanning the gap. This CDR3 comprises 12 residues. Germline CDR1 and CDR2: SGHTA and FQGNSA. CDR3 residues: CASSLGSTGAFF. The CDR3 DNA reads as TGTGCCAGCAGCTTAGGCTCGACGGGAGCTTTCTTT.

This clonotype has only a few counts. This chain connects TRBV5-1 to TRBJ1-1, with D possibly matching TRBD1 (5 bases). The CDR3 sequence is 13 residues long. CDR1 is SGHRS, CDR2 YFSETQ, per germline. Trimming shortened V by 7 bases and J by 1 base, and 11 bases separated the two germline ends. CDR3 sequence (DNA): TGCGCCAGCGGCCCGGGGGAGAACACTGAAGCTTTCTTT. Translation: CASGPGENTEAFF.

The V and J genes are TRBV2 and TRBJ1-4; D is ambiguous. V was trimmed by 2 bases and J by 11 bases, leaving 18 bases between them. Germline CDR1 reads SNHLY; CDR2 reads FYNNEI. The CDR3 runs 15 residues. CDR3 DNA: TGTGCCAGCAGTGAAATCGGGAGTGGACTGACGAAACTGTTTTTT. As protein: CASSEIGSGLTKLFF.

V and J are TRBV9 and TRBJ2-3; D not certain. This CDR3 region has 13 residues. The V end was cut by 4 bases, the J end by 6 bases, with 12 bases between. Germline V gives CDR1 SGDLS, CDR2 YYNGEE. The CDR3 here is CASSPPSWDTQYF. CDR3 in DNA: TGTGCCAGCAGCCCGCCGTCTTGGGATACGCAGTATTTT.

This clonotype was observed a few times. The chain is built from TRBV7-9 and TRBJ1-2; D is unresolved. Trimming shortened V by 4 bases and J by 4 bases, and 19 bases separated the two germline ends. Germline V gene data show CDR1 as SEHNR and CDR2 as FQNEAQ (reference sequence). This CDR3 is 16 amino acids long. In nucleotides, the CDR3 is TGTGCCAGCAGCTACGCTCGCGAAACAGATCTCTATGGCTACACCTTC. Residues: CASSYARETDLYGYTF.

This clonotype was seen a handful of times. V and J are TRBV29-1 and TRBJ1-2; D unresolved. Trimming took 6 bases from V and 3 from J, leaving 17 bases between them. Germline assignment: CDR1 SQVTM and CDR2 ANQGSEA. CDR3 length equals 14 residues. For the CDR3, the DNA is TGCAGCGTCGTACCTCCCGAAAATGACTATGGCTACACCTTC. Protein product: CSVVPPENDYGYTF.

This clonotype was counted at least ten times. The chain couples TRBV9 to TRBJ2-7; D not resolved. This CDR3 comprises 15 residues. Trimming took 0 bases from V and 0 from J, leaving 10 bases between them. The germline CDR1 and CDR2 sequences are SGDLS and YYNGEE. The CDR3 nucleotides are TGTGCCAGCAGCGTAGGGCAAACCAGCTCCTACGAGCAGTACTTC. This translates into CASSVGQTSSYEQYF. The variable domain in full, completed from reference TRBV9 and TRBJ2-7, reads DSGVTQTPKHLITATGQRVTLRCSPRSGDLSVYWYQQSLDQGLQFLIQYYNGEERAKGNILERFSAQQFPDLHSELNLSSLELGDSALYFCASSVGQTSSYEQYFGPGTRLTVT.

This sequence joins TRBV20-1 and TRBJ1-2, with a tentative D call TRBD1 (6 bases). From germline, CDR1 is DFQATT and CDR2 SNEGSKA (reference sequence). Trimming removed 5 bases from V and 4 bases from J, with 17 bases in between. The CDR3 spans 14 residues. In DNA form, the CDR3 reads TGCAGTGCTGGGGGGGGCATTTCCCCCTATGGCTACACCTTC. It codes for CSAGGGISPYGYTF.

This CDR3 reads CASRLAEDQETQYF. CDR3 bases: TGTGCCAGCAGACTAGCGGAAGACCAAGAGACCCAGTACTTC. This rearrangement joins TRBV2 to TRBJ2-5; 8 positions agree with TRBD2. V was clipped by 6 bases and J by 0 bases; unmatched bases: 3. The V gene's germline CDR1 is SNHLY and CDR2 FYNNEI. The CDR3 extends over 14 amino acids.

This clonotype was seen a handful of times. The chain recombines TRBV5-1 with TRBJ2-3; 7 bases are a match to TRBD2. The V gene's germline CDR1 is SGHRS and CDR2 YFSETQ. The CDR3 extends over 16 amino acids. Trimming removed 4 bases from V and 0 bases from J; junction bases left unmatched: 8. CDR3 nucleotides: TGCGCCAGCAGCCCCCTCTATAGCGGGAGCACAGATACGCAGTATTTT. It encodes CASSPLYSGSTDTQYF. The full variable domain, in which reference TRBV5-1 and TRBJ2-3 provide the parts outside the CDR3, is KAGVTQTPRYLIKTRGQQVTLSCSPISGHRSVSWYQQTPGQGLQFLFEYFSETQRNKGNFPGRFSGRQFSNSRSEMNVSTLELGDSALYLCASSPLYSGSTDTQYFGPGTRLTVL.

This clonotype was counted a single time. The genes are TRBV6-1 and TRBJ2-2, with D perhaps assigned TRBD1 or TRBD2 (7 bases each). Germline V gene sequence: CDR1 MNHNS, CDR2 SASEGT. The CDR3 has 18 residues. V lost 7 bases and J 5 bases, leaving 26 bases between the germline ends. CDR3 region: CASISGGVQGRWTGELFF. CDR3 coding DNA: TGTGCCAGCATCTCGGGGGGAGTACAGGGGCGGTGGACCGGGGAGCTGTTTTTT.

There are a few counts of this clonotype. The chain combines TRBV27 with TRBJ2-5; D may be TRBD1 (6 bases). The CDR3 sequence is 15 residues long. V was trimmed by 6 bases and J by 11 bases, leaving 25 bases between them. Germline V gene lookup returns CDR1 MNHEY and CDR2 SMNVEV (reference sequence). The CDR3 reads CASRHAGTMFWEQYF. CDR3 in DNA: TGTGCCAGCAGGCACGCCGGGACAATGTTCTGGGAGCAGTACTTC.

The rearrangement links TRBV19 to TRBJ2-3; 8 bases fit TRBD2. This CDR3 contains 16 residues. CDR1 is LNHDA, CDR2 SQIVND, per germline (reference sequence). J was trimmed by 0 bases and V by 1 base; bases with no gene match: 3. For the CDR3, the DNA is TGTGCCAGTAGTATAGTGGCTAGCGGGAGCACAGATACGCAGTATTTT. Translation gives CASSIVASGSTDTQYF. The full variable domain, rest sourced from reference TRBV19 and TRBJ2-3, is DGGITQSPKYLFRKEGQNVTLSCEQNLNHDAMYWYRQDPGQGLRLIYYSQIVNDFQKGDIAEGYSVSREKKESFPLTVTSAQKNPTAFYLCASSIVASGSTDTQYFGPGTRLTVL.

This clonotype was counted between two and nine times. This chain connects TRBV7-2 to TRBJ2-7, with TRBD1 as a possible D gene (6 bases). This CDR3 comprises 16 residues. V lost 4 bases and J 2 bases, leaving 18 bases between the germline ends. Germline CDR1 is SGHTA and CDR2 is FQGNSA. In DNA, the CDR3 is TGTGCCAGCAGCTCCCAGACAGGCCGCTTTACCTACGAGCAGTACTTC. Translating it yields CASSSQTGRFTYEQYF.

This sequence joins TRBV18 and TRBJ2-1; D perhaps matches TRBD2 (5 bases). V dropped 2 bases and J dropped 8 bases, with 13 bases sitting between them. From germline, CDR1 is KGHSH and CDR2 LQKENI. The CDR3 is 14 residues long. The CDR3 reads CASSPGAVADEQFF. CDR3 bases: TGTGCCAGCTCACCAGGAGCGGTTGCGGATGAGCAGTTCTTC.

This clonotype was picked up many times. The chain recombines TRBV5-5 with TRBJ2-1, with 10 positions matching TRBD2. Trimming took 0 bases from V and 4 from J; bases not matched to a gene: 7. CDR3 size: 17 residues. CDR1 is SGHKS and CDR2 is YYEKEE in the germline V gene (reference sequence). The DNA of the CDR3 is TGTGCCAGCAGCTTGGAGGTGGCTAGCGGGAGTTACAATGAGCAGTTCTTC. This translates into CASSLEVASGSYNEQFF.

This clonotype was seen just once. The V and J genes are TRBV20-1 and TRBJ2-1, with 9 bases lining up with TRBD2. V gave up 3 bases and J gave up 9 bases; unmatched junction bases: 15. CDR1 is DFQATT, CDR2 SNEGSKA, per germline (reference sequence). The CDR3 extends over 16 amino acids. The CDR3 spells CSASPQPRAGGVEQFF. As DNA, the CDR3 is TGCAGTGCTAGCCCACAACCCAGGGCGGGAGGGGTTGAGCAGTTCTTC.

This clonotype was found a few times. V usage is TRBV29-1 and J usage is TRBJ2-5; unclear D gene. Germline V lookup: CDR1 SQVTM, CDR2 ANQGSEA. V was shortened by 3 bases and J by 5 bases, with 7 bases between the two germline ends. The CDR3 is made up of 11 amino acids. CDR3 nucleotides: TGCAGCGTTGATTGGTGGGAGACCCAGTACTTC. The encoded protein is CSVDWWETQYF.

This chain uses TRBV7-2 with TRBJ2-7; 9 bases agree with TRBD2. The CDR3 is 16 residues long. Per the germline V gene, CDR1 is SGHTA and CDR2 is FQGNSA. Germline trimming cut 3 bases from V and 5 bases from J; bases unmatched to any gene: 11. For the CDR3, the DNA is TGTACCAGCAGCTTCGCCAGCAGCGGGAGGCCCCACGAGCAGTACTTC. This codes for CTSSFASSGRPHEQYF.

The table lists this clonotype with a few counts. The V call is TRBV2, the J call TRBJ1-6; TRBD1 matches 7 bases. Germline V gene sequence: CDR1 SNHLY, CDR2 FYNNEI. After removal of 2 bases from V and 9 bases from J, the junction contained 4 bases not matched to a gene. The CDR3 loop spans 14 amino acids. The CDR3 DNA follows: TGTGCCAGCAGTGAAACAGGGGCGGGTTCACCCCTCCACTTT. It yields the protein CASSETGAGSPLHF.

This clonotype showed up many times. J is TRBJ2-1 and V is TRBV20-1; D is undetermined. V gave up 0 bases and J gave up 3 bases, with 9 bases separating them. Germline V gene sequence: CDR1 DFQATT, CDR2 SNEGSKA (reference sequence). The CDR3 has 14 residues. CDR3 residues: CSARDLTGYNEQFF. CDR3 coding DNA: TGCAGTGCTAGAGACTTGACGGGCTACAATGAGCAGTTCTTC.

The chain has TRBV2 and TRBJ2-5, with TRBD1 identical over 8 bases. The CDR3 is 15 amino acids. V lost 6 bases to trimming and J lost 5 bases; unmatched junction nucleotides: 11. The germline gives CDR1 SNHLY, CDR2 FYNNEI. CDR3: CASSQHRTGSETQYF. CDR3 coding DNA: TGTGCCAGCAGCCAACATAGGACAGGGTCGGAGACCCAGTACTTC.